In this sample, the clone carrying this TCR beta chain turned up a few times. TCRdb passed the RACE reads through MiXCR, listing each CDR3 protein once. The sample gives roughly 200,000 distinct CDR3 sequences, around a quarter of which show up once; roughly 2.4% is in the top ten. Time point indicated: patch test 3, about 24 weeks after DPC sensitization. Treatment in this sample: therapeutic diphenylcyclopropenone sensitization with weekly scalp DPC. These data belong to a study of human T cells and chemical hapten exposure. This CDR3 has 13 amino acids. CDR1 and CDR2 from the germline V gene are SQVTM and ANQGSEA. V was trimmed by 4 bases and J by 3 bases, leaving 11 bases between them.

The V gene is TRBV29-1, the J gene TRBJ2-3; D is tentatively TRBD1 or TRBD2 (6 bases each). The sequenced sample was whole blood, obtained in connection with sensitization to the hapten diphenylcyclopropenone (DPC). The source is a woman in her forties with alopecia areata. Some clones in this sample may be carry-over from other donors' samples. The chain's CDR3 is CSVVGGRTDTQYF. In DNA form, the CDR3 reads TGCAGCGTTGTAGGGGGGCGGACAGATACGCAGTATTTT.